The table lists the clone carrying this T cell receptor beta chain with many counts. Alpha and beta chains were covered, as first-strand cDNA relied on TRAV- and TRBV-specific primers. The authors amplified TCRs for about 20 PCR cycles with a constant-region primer and a V-primer adapter. Researchers amplified the isolated mRNA using in vitro transcription. TCRdb itself ran the reads through MiXCR, one entry per CDR3 protein. The repertoire holds approximately 89,000 distinct CDR3 sequences, with approximately 17% as singletons. Trimming took off 4 bases at V and 0 bases at J, with 16 bases between the two ends. The CDR3 has 16 residues. CDR1 is SGDLS, CDR2 YYNGEE, per germline. The data originate from a study of low-dose radiotherapy and immunotherapy resistance in tumors. Study-wide background: Cohort 1 was given 0.5 Gy per fraction every 2 weeks, for 6.5 Gy total. Intravenous administration to patients comprised nivolumab at 240 mg every two weeks and ipilimumab at 1 mg/kg every six weeks.

Time point reported: before trial treatment. The donors' regimen was nivolumab, ipilimumab, aspirin, low-dose cyclophosphamide and low-dose radiotherapy. The V call is TRBV9, the J call TRBJ2-5; D perhaps matches TRBD2 (6 bases). The starting material was PBMCs, obtained before treatment. The receptor's source is a male donor with prostate cancer. Here the CDR3 reads CASSSDGGRDQETQYF. CDR3 nucleotides: TGTGCCAGCAGCTCAGACGGGGGTAGGGACCAAGAGACCCAGTACTTC.